The 27 T cell receptor beta chains reported below all come from one sample, sequenced in a study of blood T cell repertoires in COVID-19. Here immunoSEQ multiplex PCR was the method, and the copy in TCRdb shows in-frame clones only, minus some. The sample has roughly 160,000 clones, roughly 84% seen once. Sample: PBMCs or T cells enriched from blood (not recorded which). The receptor source for this set is a woman in her fifties or sixties who had recovered from COVID-19.

The chain carries TRBV4-3 and TRBJ1-1; D unclear. This CDR3 spans 13 amino acids. The ends were cut back, 2 bases at V and 3 bases at J, with 7 bases in the middle. The germline CDR1 and CDR2 sequences are LGHNA and YSLEER. The CDR3 DNA reads as TGCGCCAGCAGCCAATGGTTAGACACTGAAGCTTTCTTT. Its translation: CASSQWLDTEAFF.

The V gene is TRBV7-2, the J gene TRBJ1-5; 8 bases agree with TRBD1. CDR1 SGHTA and CDR2 FQGNSA come from the germline V gene. V dropped 1 base and J dropped 6; count of bases not matched to a gene: 2. CDR3 length equals 14 residues. The CDR3 sequence: CASSLGTGTQPQHF. CDR3 sequence (DNA): TGTGCCAGCAGCTTAGGGACAGGGACTCAGCCCCAGCATTTT. Based on the CDR3 plus reference TRBV7-2 and TRBJ1-5, the full variable domain is GAGVSQSPSNKVTEKGKDVELRCDPISGHTALYWYRQSLGQGLEFLIYFQGNSAPDKSGLPSDRFSAERTGGSVSTLTIQRTQQEDSAVYLCASSLGTGTQPQHFGDGTRLSIL.

The chain recombines TRBV6-1 with TRBJ2-3, with D perhaps matching TRBD2 (5 bases). The germline gives CDR1 MNHNS, CDR2 SASEGT. V lost 2 bases, J lost 3 bases, and 12 bases lay in between. This CDR3 is 15 amino acids long. For the CDR3, the DNA is TGTGCCAGCAGTGAACAAGCGGCAGGTACAGATACGCAGTATTTT. Encoded protein: CASSEQAAGTDTQYF.

The genes are TRBV5-1 and TRBJ1-1; 7 bases fit TRBD1. The CDR3 loop spans 14 amino acids. Trimming removed 2 bases from V and 1 base from J; junction bases left unmatched: 2. Germline V CDR1 and CDR2: SGHRS, YFSETQ. CDR3 residues: CASSFRDRNTEAFF. CDR3 DNA sequence: TGCGCCAGCAGCTTCCGGGACAGGAACACTGAAGCTTTCTTT.

The V and J genes are TRBV7-3 and TRBJ2-3; D possibly corresponds to TRBD2 (6 bases). Germline values: CDR1 SGHTA, CDR2 FQGTGA. CDR3 length: 14 amino acids. V lost 1 base to trimming and J lost 4 bases, with 9 bases between them. This CDR3 is CASSLRDSADTQYF. CDR3 DNA sequence: TGTGCCAGCAGCTTAAGGGACTCGGCAGATACGCAGTATTTT.

The rearrangement joins TRBV29-1 to TRBJ2-1; the match to TRBD1 covers 7 bases. The CDR3 sequence is 15 residues long. CDR1 SQVTM and CDR2 ANQGSEA come from the germline V gene. V dropped 6 bases and J dropped 10; count of bases not matched to a gene: 18. CDR3 DNA: TGCAGCGTCGGGTACCAGGGGGTCCTACGGAAGGAGCAGTTCTTC. Amino acids: CSVGYQGVLRKEQFF.

The chain has TRBV11-3 and TRBJ2-3, with 8 bases identical to TRBD2. Germline V CDR1 and CDR2: SGHNT, YENEEA. This CDR3 is built from 15 residues. Trimming at V came to 8 bases and at J to 4 bases, leaving 11 bases not matched to a gene. In DNA form, the CDR3 reads TGTGCCAGCGGAAATAGCGGGAAAAACGCAGATACGCAGTATTTT. Encoded protein: CASGNSGKNADTQYF. The whole variable domain, filled in from reference TRBV11-3 and TRBJ2-3, reads EAGVVQSPRYKIIEKKQPVAFWCNPISGHNTLYWYLQNLGQGPELLIRYENEEAVDDSQLPKDRFSAERLKGVDSTLKIQPAELGDSAVYLCASGNSGKNADTQYFGPGTRLTVL.

The chain is built from TRBV19 and TRBJ2-7; the match to TRBD2 covers 12 bases. The V and J ends lost 8 bases and 5 bases, in that order; junction bases with no gene match: 10. Germline V gene data show CDR1 as LNHDA and CDR2 as SQIVND (reference sequence). This CDR3 has 15 amino acids. The CDR3 nucleotides are TGTGCCAGTGCCAGACTAGCGGGAGACATCAACGAGCAGTACTTC. This sequence encodes CASARLAGDINEQYF.

The rearrangement links TRBV19 to TRBJ1-4; a possible D gene is TRBD1 (5 bases). The germline V gene has CDR1 LNHDA and CDR2 SQIVND (reference sequence). The CDR3 sequence is 17 residues long. Trimming took off 3 bases at V and 8 bases at J, with 22 bases between the two ends. CDR3 sequence: CASSIPMDTRVKEKLFF. The CDR3 nucleotides are TGTGCCAGTAGTATCCCCATGGACACTCGGGTGAAAGAAAAACTGTTTTTT.

The chain combines TRBV27 with TRBJ1-4, with D possibly matching TRBD1 (6 bases). This CDR3 region has 13 residues. V was clipped by 4 bases and J by 11 bases, with 14 bases between them. The V gene's germline CDR1 is MNHEY and CDR2 SMNVEV (reference sequence). The CDR3 protein is CASSSAGDGKLFF. CDR3 in DNA: TGTGCCAGCAGTTCGGCAGGGGATGGGAAACTGTTTTTT.

This chain connects TRBV15 to TRBJ1-1; 10 bases match TRBD1. There are 14 residues in the CDR3. V was clipped by 7 bases and J by 5 bases; unmatched bases: 7. Germline lookup yields CDR1 LNHNV and CDR2 YYDKDF (reference sequence). The CDR3 reads CATTRDRGFTEAFF. The CDR3 region has the DNA TGTGCCACCACTAGGGACAGGGGTTTTACTGAAGCTTTCTTT.

The chain links TRBV29-1 to TRBJ2-3; 8 nucleotides align to TRBD2. Germline CDR1 and CDR2: SQVTM and ANQGSEA. After removal of 7 bases from V and 6 bases from J, the junction contained 12 bases not matched to a gene. The CDR3 has 14 residues. The CDR3 DNA is TGCAGCGCCGTCCCGGGACTAGTATCCGATACGCAGTATTTT. It codes for CSAVPGLVSDTQYF.

This clone has just a few counts. The J gene is TRBJ2-7, the V gene TRBV28, with 7 nucleotides matching TRBD2. The CDR3 has 15 amino acids. Per the germline V gene, CDR1 is MDHEN and CDR2 is SYDVKM. V lost 4 bases, J lost 4 bases, and 10 bases stayed unmatched. This CDR3 reads CASSSPGAGLYEQYF. The CDR3 bases are TGTGCCAGCAGTTCCCCCGGGGCGGGACTATACGAGCAGTACTTC. The whole variable domain, filled in from reference TRBV28 and TRBJ2-7, reads DVKVTQSSRYLVKRTGEKVFLECVQDMDHENMFWYRQDPGLGLRLIYFSYDVKMKEKGDIPEGYSVSREKKERFSLILESASTNQTSMYLCASSSPGAGLYEQYFGPGTRLTVT.

The chain uses TRBV5-1 and TRBJ1-1; TRBD1 might be the D (6 bases). The germline V gene has CDR1 SGHRS and CDR2 YFSETQ. There are 14 residues in the CDR3. Trimming took off 2 bases at V and 3 bases at J, with 11 bases between the two ends. The CDR3 bases are TGCGCCAGCAGCTTTACAGGGTACGACACTGAAGCTTTCTTT. Its protein product is CASSFTGYDTEAFF.

The chain has TRBV5-1 and TRBJ1-4; D ambiguous. This CDR3 has 16 residues. Looked up from germline, CDR1 is SGHRS and CDR2 is YFSETQ. V was pared by 2 bases and J by 4 bases, with 15 bases between. The CDR3 is CASSFFGGDGNEKLFF. In DNA, the CDR3 is TGCGCCAGCAGCTTCTTTGGCGGAGACGGTAATGAAAAACTGTTTTTT.

The chain combines TRBV18 with TRBJ1-2; TRBD1 matches 9 bases. This CDR3 region has 17 residues. The V gene end was trimmed by 4 bases and the J gene end by 0 bases; junction bases not matched to a gene: 9. Per germline, CDR1 KGHSH and CDR2 LQKENI. The CDR3 DNA reads as TGTGCCAGCTCACGGGACAGGGTGAAGTTAGCTAACTATGGCTACACCTTC. It is translated as CASSRDRVKLANYGYTF.

The genes are TRBV11-2 and TRBJ2-3; 11 bases align to TRBD2. Germline-derived CDR1 and CDR2 are SGHAT and FQNNGV. Unmatched junction bases numbered 9, after V lost 4 bases and J lost 3 bases. This CDR3 contains 17 residues. The CDR3 DNA sequence: TGTGCCAGCAGCTCCATTCATAGCGGGAGGGGAACAGATACGCAGTATTTT. It encodes CASSSIHSGRGTDTQYF.

The chain is built from TRBV7-9 and TRBJ2-1, with D perhaps TRBD1 (6 bases). Trimming removed 6 bases at V and 4 bases at J, with 19 bases between. From germline, CDR1 is SEHNR and CDR2 FQNEAQ (reference sequence). The CDR3 consists of 16 residues. CDR3 protein: CASRFKGHTDYNEQFF. In nucleotides, the CDR3 is TGTGCCAGCAGATTTAAGGGACATACGGATTACAATGAGCAGTTCTTC.

The CDR3 loop reads CASRLNPLAGRETQYF. The CDR3 DNA is TGTGCCAGCAGATTGAACCCCCTAGCGGGGAGAGAGACCCAGTACTTC. The genes are TRBV7-2 and TRBJ2-5, with 9 bases fitting TRBD2. The CDR3 length is 16 residues. Germline assignment: CDR1 SGHTA and CDR2 FQGNSA. V was pared by 6 bases and J by 4 bases, with 12 bases of the junction left unmatched.

The V call is TRBV4-3, the J call TRBJ2-2, with D possibly being TRBD1 (5 bases). From germline, CDR1 is LGHNA and CDR2 YSLEER. The length of the CDR3 is 17 residues. Between the trimmed V and J ends, which lost 0 bases and 5 bases, there was a span of 16 bases. The CDR3 loop is CASSQDPRALGTGELFF. CDR3 coding DNA: TGCGCCAGCAGCCAAGATCCCAGGGCTTTGGGAACCGGGGAGCTGTTTTTT.

This clone came up a few times. The V gene is TRBV7-9, the J gene TRBJ2-7; D not resolved. V gave up 5 bases and J gave up 3 bases, with 11 bases separating them. The CDR3 length is 13 residues. Germline lookup yields CDR1 SEHNR and CDR2 FQNEAQ (reference sequence). CDR3 loop: CASSHSGVYEQYF. For the CDR3, the DNA is TGTGCCAGCAGCCATAGTGGTGTCTACGAGCAGTACTTC.

In DNA, the CDR3 is TGTGCCAGCAGTTTATTTTTTCAGGTCGGGGGAGTCAATCAGCCCCAGCATTTT. Residues: CASSLFFQVGGVNQPQHF. The chain combines TRBV28 with TRBJ1-5; tentative D call: TRBD1 (5 bases). This CDR3 is 18 amino acids long. Germline V CDR1 and CDR2: MDHEN, SYDVKM. V was trimmed by 1 base and J by 3 bases, leaving 19 bases between them. Full variable domain (remainder filled in from reference TRBV28 and TRBJ1-5): DVKVTQSSRYLVKRTGEKVFLECVQDMDHENMFWYRQDPGLGLRLIYFSYDVKMKEKGDIPEGYSVSREKKERFSLILESASTNQTSMYLCASSLFFQVGGVNQPQHFGDGTRLSIL.

The chain recombines TRBV27 with TRBJ1-6; TRBD1 matches at 8 bases. The CDR3 consists of 14 residues. The V gene's germline CDR1 is MNHEY and CDR2 SMNVEV (reference sequence). Trimming at V came to 6 bases and at J to 7 bases, leaving 5 bases not matched to a gene. CDR3 nucleotides: TGTGCCAGCAGGCCAAACAGGGGGAATTCACCCCTCCACTTT. It yields the protein CASRPNRGNSPLHF.

The J gene is TRBJ1-1, the V gene TRBV5-4, with TRBD1 matching 7 bases. Trimming removed 0 bases from V and 1 base from J; junction bases left unmatched: 3. The CDR3 contains 15 residues. CDR1 and CDR2 from the germline V gene are SGHNT and YYREEE (reference sequence). The CDR3 reads CASSLGQGRNTEAFF. CDR3 nucleotide sequence: TGTGCCAGCAGCTTGGGACAGGGAAGGAACACTGAAGCTTTCTTT.

CDR3 in amino acids: CASSFQDTYEQYF. DNA for the CDR3: TGTGCCAGCAGTTTTCAGGACACCTACGAGCAGTACTTC. V is TRBV27 and J is TRBJ2-7; D is possibly TRBD1 (5 bases). The germline gives CDR1 MNHEY, CDR2 SMNVEV (reference sequence). The CDR3 is made up of 13 amino acids. V was trimmed by 3 bases and J by 2 bases, leaving 8 bases between them.

V gene TRBV19 combines with J gene TRBJ1-2; D is possibly TRBD1 (6 bases). Germline values: CDR1 LNHDA, CDR2 SQIVND (reference sequence). CDR3 length: 15 residues. V gave up 8 bases and J gave up 3 bases, with 19 bases separating them. DNA for the CDR3: TGTGCCAGTGCACCCTACAGGGCAAATGACTATGGCTACACCTTC. This sequence encodes CASAPYRANDYGYTF. The whole variable domain, remainder taken from reference TRBV19 and TRBJ1-2, is DGGITQSPKYLFRKEGQNVTLSCEQNLNHDAMYWYRQDPGQGLRLIYYSQIVNDFQKGDIAEGYSVSREKKESFPLTVTSAQKNPTAFYLCASAPYRANDYGYTFGSGTRLTVV.

The chain carries TRBV6-1 and TRBJ2-7, with D perhaps TRBD1 (6 bases). This CDR3 comprises 16 residues. Germline values: CDR1 MNHNS, CDR2 SASEGT. V lost 4 bases, J lost 3 bases, and 19 bases lay in between. For the CDR3, the DNA is TGTGCCAGCAGTGTTGAATCGACAGGTACTTACTACGAGCAGTACTTC. Translated: CASSVESTGTYYEQYF.